The T cell receptor beta chain described here comes from a study of T cells in Graves' hyperthyroidism and ophthalmopathy. Findings of the study overall: The model predicted ophthalmopathy a median 6.5 months before onset.

On this clonotype: Antigen: not known. This clone may be a read error of a much larger clone one base away.

The CDR3 has 17 amino acids. Trimming cost V 8 bases and J 13 bases; bases outside gene matches: 23. Germline CDR1 reads MNHEY; CDR2 reads SMNVEV (reference sequence). Researchers took RNA transcripts and amplified the TCR beta CDR3 regions from them. Primed by the HTBI set, a first-round RT-PCR was run on the TCR CDR3. TCRdb passed the multiplex PCR reads through MiXCR, listing each CDR3 protein once. The profile shows about 640,000 distinct CDR3 sequences, about 14% of them singletons. V is TRBV27 and J is TRBJ2-2; 9 positions match TRBD1. Sequenced: blood. This clonotype originated in a woman aged 45 to 65 with Graves' ophthalmopathy. CDR3 loop: CASLPKAGTGLFAGLFF. The CDR3 DNA is TGTGCCAGCCTCCCAAAAGCCGGGACAGGGCTTTTCGCTGGGCTGTTTTTT.